One and the same sample provided the 14 T cell receptor beta chains below, sequenced in a study of blood T cell repertoires in COVID-19. The method was immunoSEQ multiplex PCR; TCRdb's version includes in-frame clones alone and lacks a portion of them. Counted here are around 19,000 clones, 91% occurring once; the ten biggest clones make up 7.4%. Sequencing was carried out using peripheral blood. Every receptor here comes from a man between 65 and 85 years old with active COVID-19.

The chain links TRBV28 to TRBJ1-2; D is unclear. Trimming left V 6 bases short and J 5 bases short, with 16 bases between. The CDR3 is made up of 14 amino acids. Germline-derived CDR1 and CDR2 are MDHEN and SYDVKM. The CDR3 DNA reads TGTGCCAGCAGGCCCGGGATCTTAGGGTATGGCTACACCTTC. Translation gives CASRPGILGYGYTF.

The table lists this clone with a count of one. The V call is TRBV15, the J call TRBJ2-7; 10 bases match TRBD1. CDR1 is LNHNV and CDR2 is YYDKDF in the germline V gene (reference sequence). The ends lost 5 bases at V and 5 bases at J; junction bases unmatched: 3. This CDR3 region has 13 residues. The CDR3 region is CATSSGTGDEQYF. CDR3 nucleotide sequence: TGTGCCACCAGCTCCGGGACAGGGGACGAGCAGTACTTC. Filled out from reference TRBV15 and TRBJ2-7, the complete variable domain reads DAMVIQNPRYQVTQFGKPVTLSCSQTLNHNVMYWYQQKSSQAPKLLFHYYDKDFNNEADTPDNFQSRRPNTSFCFLDIRSPGLGDTAMYLCATSSGTGDEQYFGPGTRLTVT.

This clone was counted once. For the CDR3, the DNA is TGTGCCTGGTCAACCCTAGGCAATCAGCCCCAGCATTTT. Its translation: CAWSTLGNQPQHF. This chain links TRBV30 with TRBJ1-5; the D is unclear. V was cut by 5 bases and J by 2 bases, with 10 bases left in between. The germline V gene has CDR1 GTSNPN and CDR2 SVGIG (reference sequence). CDR3 length: 13 amino acids.

The V and J genes are TRBV7-2 and TRBJ2-2; D is possibly TRBD1 (6 bases). CDR1 is SGHTA, CDR2 FQGNSA, per germline. V was pared by 3 bases and J by 6 bases, with 11 bases between. The CDR3 length is 14 residues. The DNA for the CDR3 is TGTGCCAGCAGCTTGGTACAGGGTGCCGGGGAGCTGTTTTTT. Translated, it gives CASSLVQGAGELFF.

This chain links TRBV5-1 with TRBJ2-7, with 9 bases fitting TRBD1. V shed 5 bases, J shed 2 bases, and the junction held 5 bases outside the gene matches. Per germline, CDR1 SGHRS and CDR2 YFSETQ. The CDR3 runs 14 residues. The CDR3 bases are TGCGCCAGCAGGTCCGGGACAGGGCCCTACGAGCAGTACTTC. It codes for CASRSGTGPYEQYF.

This clone was recorded only once. The J gene is TRBJ2-1, the V gene TRBV2; 8 bases are shared with TRBD2. Trimming cost V 8 bases and J 3 bases; bases outside gene matches: 3. CDR3 length: 13 amino acids. Germline loops: CDR1 SNHLY, CDR2 FYNNEI. CDR3 sequence: CASERELYNEQFF. CDR3 coding DNA: TGTGCCAGCGAGCGGGAGCTCTACAATGAGCAGTTCTTC.

The chain carries TRBV14 and TRBJ2-5; TRBD2 is a possible D gene (7 bases). The CDR3 contains 15 residues. Germline V gene lookup returns CDR1 SGHDN and CDR2 FVKESK. The germline V and J ends were trimmed by 1 base and 5 bases, with 14 bases remaining between them. The CDR3 sequence is CASSQAAGAWETQYF. CDR3 DNA: TGTGCCAGCAGCCAAGCCGCGGGGGCTTGGGAGACCCAGTACTTC.

This clone occurred once. V usage is TRBV10-2 and J usage is TRBJ2-5; 13 nucleotides agree with TRBD2. V lost 5 bases and J lost 5; bases outside the gene matches: 11. The CDR3 sequence is 17 residues long. Per germline, CDR1 WSHSY and CDR2 SAAADI. The CDR3 DNA sequence: TGCGCCAGCAGTCCCGGACTAGCGGGAGAAGGGTGGGAGACCCAGTACTTC. It yields the protein CASSPGLAGEGWETQYF.

The chain joins TRBV7-2 to TRBJ2-1, with 9 bases lining up with TRBD2. Trimming removed 3 bases from V and 8 bases from J; junction bases left unmatched: 5. The CDR3 length is 14 residues. The V gene's germline CDR1 is SGHTA and CDR2 FQGNSA. CDR3 in DNA: TGTGCCAGCAGCTTGGGGCGGGAGGGCTATGAGCAGTTCTTC. It codes for CASSLGREGYEQFF.

The chain has TRBV14 and TRBJ1-2; 7 bases are a match to TRBD1. Per germline, CDR1 SGHDN and CDR2 FVKESK. This CDR3 is 15 amino acids long. The J segment lost 2 bases and the V segment lost 4 bases, leaving 7 bases of the junction unmatched. CDR3 protein: CASSPRQGGNYGYTF. In nucleotides, the CDR3 is TGTGCCAGCAGCCCTCGACAGGGTGGGAACTATGGCTACACCTTC.

In DNA form, the CDR3 reads TGCGCCAGCAGCTTCGGGACTAGCGGGGGGGCCCGGGAGACCCAGTACTTC. Encoded protein: CASSFGTSGGARETQYF. The chain uses TRBV5-1 and TRBJ2-5; 16 bases are a match to TRBD2. This CDR3 is built from 17 residues. Germline V CDR1 and CDR2: SGHRS, YFSETQ. V lost 2 bases to trimming and J lost 5 bases; unmatched junction nucleotides: 6.

V and J are TRBV6-5 and TRBJ1-5; D not certain. Trimming took off 5 bases at V and 1 base at J, with 12 bases between the two ends. Germline assignment: CDR1 MNHEY and CDR2 SVGAGI. This CDR3 spans 15 amino acids. In nucleotides, the CDR3 is TGTGCCAGCAGTCCCTCCCAGTCCAGCAATCAGCCCCAGCATTTT. Amino acid sequence: CASSPSQSSNQPQHF.

The CDR3 nucleotides read TGTGCCAGCACTGGACAGGGGATAAACTATGGCTACACCTTC. It translates to CASTGQGINYGYTF. The chain links TRBV2 to TRBJ1-2, with TRBD1 identical over 9 bases. V shed 7 bases, J shed 2 bases, and the junction held 5 bases outside the gene matches. CDR1 and CDR2 from the germline V gene are SNHLY and FYNNEI. The CDR3 runs 14 residues.

The chain joins TRBV5-4 to TRBJ2-1; perhaps TRBD2 as D (7 bases). V was pared by 3 bases and J by 0 bases, with 13 bases between. CDR3 length: 16 residues. Germline V gives CDR1 SGHNT, CDR2 YYREEE (reference sequence). The CDR3 coding sequence is TGTGCCAGCAGCTCACAGGGAGGGGACTCCTACAATGAGCAGTTCTTC. Residues: CASSSQGGDSYNEQFF. Drawing the rest from reference TRBV5-4 and TRBJ2-1, the complete variable domain is ETGVTQSPTHLIKTRGQQVTLRCSSQSGHNTVSWYQQALGQGPQFIFQYYREEENGRGNFPPRFSGLQFPNYSSELNVNALELDDSALYLCASSSQGGDSYNEQFFGPGTRLTVL.